Listed below are T cell receptor beta chains from one sample, sequenced in a study of radiotherapy plus CTLA-4 blockade in lung cancer. Repertoires were generated with immunoSEQ multiplex PCR, while TCRdb's copy carries only in-frame clones and drops some. Among about 66,000 clones, about 83% were seen once, and the ten largest hold about 4.2%. The sequencing here drew on peripheral blood, taken from a patient treated with radiotherapy plus ipilimumab. The receptors shown here come from a human donor with non-small cell lung cancer who had a partial response to radiotherapy plus ipilimumab. Each CDR3 is given with its conserved first and last residue. The D gene is left open where the match is weak. Clone size, where shown, is once, few, many, or a class for clones that have expanded.

j_gene,v_gene,d_gene,abundance,CDR3nt,CDR3aa
TRBJ1-1,TRBV20-1,-,once,TGCAGTGCTCCCCGGGGGGGCGAGGCTTTCTTT,CSAPRGGEAFF
TRBJ2-6,TRBV27,-,-,TGTGCCAGCACCCTTCCCAGGGCTGGGGCCAACGTCCTGACTTTC,CASTLPRAGANVLTF
TRBJ1-4,TRBV21-1,-,-,TGTGCCAGCAGCAATAATAAGGGGGCGAAAGAAAAACTGTTTTTT,CASSNNKGAKEKLFF
TRBJ1-3,TRBV18,TRBD1,-,TGTGCCAGCTCACCCGGTCCACAGGGGTATTCTGGAAACACCATATATTTT,CASSPGPQGYSGNTIYF
TRBJ1-1,TRBV19,-,-,TGTGCCAGTAGTATAGATCGTTTGGGGCGCCCTGAAGCTTTCTTT,CASSIDRLGRPEAFF
TRBJ2-7,TRBV27,TRBD1,-,TGTGCCAGCAGTAACTACCGGGACAGGGGAGACGAGCAGTACTTC,CASSNYRDRGDEQYF
TRBJ2-6,TRBV6-7,TRBD1,-,TGTGCTACCGACCTTGGGGCCAGGGGGCGCCCTGGGGCCAACGTCCTGACTTTC,CATDLGARGRPGANVLTF
TRBJ2-7,TRBV28,-,once,TGTGCCAGCAGTCGAGACAGTTTACCTTCCTACGAGCAGTACTTC,CASSRDSLPSYEQYF
TRBJ2-2,TRBV7-3,TRBD2,-,TGTGCCAGCAGCTTTGGACTAGCGGGAGCCGGGGAGCTGTTTTTT,CASSFGLAGAGELFF
TRBJ2-1,TRBV10-3,TRBD2,-,TGTGCCATCAGCGCTGGGACTAGCGGGAGGGCAGATGAGCAGTTCTTC,CAISAGTSGRADEQFF
TRBJ2-3,TRBV7-9,TRBD2,-,TGTGCCAGCAGGTTCGCGCAGCGGGAGGGCACAGATACGCAGTATTTT,CASRFAQREGTDTQYF
TRBJ2-1,TRBV5-1,TRBD2,-,TGCGCCAGCAGCCTCGGAGGGACTAGCGGAGACAATGAGCAGTTCTTC,CASSLGGTSGDNEQFF
TRBJ1-4,TRBV7-9,-,-,TGTGCCAGCAGCCGGGACTTAGGAGGTGAAAAACTGTTTTTT,CASSRDLGGEKLFF
TRBJ2-7,TRBV5-5,-,-,TGTGCCAGCAGCTTGGGGGCCCCAGAAAGAGACTACGAGCAGTACTTC,CASSLGAPERDYEQYF
TRBJ2-1,TRBV18,TRBD2,-,TGTGCCAGCTCACCGGGGCTAGCGGGAGTCACTGAGCAGTTCTTC,CASSPGLAGVTEQFF
TRBJ2-3,TRBV28,TRBD2,-,TGTGCCAGCAGTAGTGGGGCACTAGCGGACACAGATACGCAGTATTTT,CASSSGALADTDTQYF
TRBJ2-5,TRBV15,TRBD2,few,TGTGCCACCAGCAGAGCGGGGACTAGTTTAGAGACCCAGTACTTC,CATSRAGTSLETQYF
TRBJ2-1,TRBV5-1,-,-,TGCGCCAGCAGCTCTCTCATAGGACAGCAATACAATGAGCAGTTCTTC,CASSSLIGQQYNEQFF
TRBJ2-1,TRBV5-1,-,-,TGCGCCAGCAAGAGGGAGAAGCAATCGGGTGAGCAGTTCTTC,CASKREKQSGEQFF
TRBJ1-3,TRBV11-2,-,-,TGTGCCAGCAGCTGGTTCGGGGGGCGAAGCTCTGGAAACACCATATATTTT,CASSWFGGRSSGNTIYF
TRBJ2-1,TRBV15,TRBD1,once,TGTGCCACCAGCAGGGAACGGACAGGGGGCAAGAATGAGCAGTTCTTC,CATSRERTGGKNEQFF
TRBJ2-2,TRBV6-1,TRBD1,once,TGTGCCAGCACCCCGGGACAGGGGGCGGTCGGGGAGCTGTTTTTT,CASTPGQGAVGELFF
TRBJ1-2,TRBV7-2,-,-,TGTGCCAGCAGTATTAGCGGGACCCAGAAGGGTGGCTACACCTTC,CASSISGTQKGGYTF
TRBJ2-3,TRBV27,TRBD2,-,TGTGCCAGCAGTTCCCCCCGGGGGAAGCGGGATGCGGATACGCAGTATTTT,CASSSPRGKRDADTQYF
TRBJ1-1,TRBV19,TRBD1,-,TGTGCCAGTAGTTCGGACAGGGGGTCGACTGAAGCTTTCTTT,CASSSDRGSTEAFF
TRBJ2-3,TRBV4-1,TRBD2,few,TGTGCCAGCAGCCAAGATTGGTCTAGCGGGACAGATACGCAGTATTTT,CASSQDWSSGTDTQYF
TRBJ2-5,TRBV7-9,-,-,TGTGCCAGCAGCCCGAGCCGGGCCGGCGGGGAGACCCAGTACTTC,CASSPSRAGGETQYF
TRBJ1-2,TRBV28,-,once,TGTGCCAGCAGTTTGGCAGGGGATGGCTACACCTTC,CASSLAGDGYTF
TRBJ2-3,TRBV5-4,-,-,TGTGCCAGCGGGGGGTCCTCGGGGGATACGCAGTATTTT,CASGGSSGDTQYF
TRBJ2-1,TRBV27,TRBD2,-,TGTGCCAGCAGTTTATTCCCTCCTCTAGCGGGAGGGAGAGATGAGCAGTTCTTC,CASSLFPPLAGGRDEQFF
TRBJ2-7,TRBV5-4,TRBD2,-,TGTGCCAGCAGCTCTAGGGGAGGAGCGGGAAGTCCCCCCTACGAGCAGTACTTC,CASSSRGGAGSPPYEQYF
TRBJ2-7,TRBV7-8,TRBD2,-,TGTGCCAGCAGCTTAGCGGGGGGGGACGAGCAGTACTTC,CASSLAGGDEQYF
TRBJ2-7,TRBV18,TRBD1,few,TGTGCCAGCTCACCCTCAGGACAGGGGTCCGCCGAGCAGTACTTC,CASSPSGQGSAEQYF
TRBJ2-7,TRBV7-8,-,few,TGTGCCAGTAGAATAGGAGTATACTACGAGCAGTACTTC,CASRIGVYYEQYF
TRBJ2-1,TRBV12-5,-,once,TGTGCTAGTGCCCACAGGACGGAGACTGAGAGTGAGCAGTTCTTC,CASAHRTETESEQFF
TRBJ2-5,TRBV5-1,TRBD2,-,TGCGCCAGCCGAGAAGCGGGAGGTTATGAGACCCAGTACTTC,CASREAGGYETQYF
TRBJ2-3,TRBV7-2,-,-,TGTGCCAGCACCCCTCAGCCCCCTGGGGCGGCAGATACGCAGTATTTT,CASTPQPPGAADTQYF
TRBJ1-1,TRBV5-1,TRBD1,-,TGCGCCAGCAGGGGAAGGGGGCCCGACACTGAAGCTTTCTTT,CASRGRGPDTEAFF
TRBJ1-1,TRBV10-3,-,-,TGTGCCATCAGTGAACGGTCCGGGGGGAACACTGAAGCTTTCTTT,CAISERSGGNTEAFF
TRBJ2-7,TRBV29-1,TRBD1,-,TGCAGCGTTAAACCGGGACAGGGGGCGCGGGAGCAGTACTTC,CSVKPGQGAREQYF
TRBJ1-1,TRBV27,-,-,TGTGCCAGCAGTTTATATCGCAGGGGAACTGAAGCTTTCTTT,CASSLYRRGTEAFF
TRBJ1-5,TRBV2,-,-,TGTGCCAGCAAGGGGTGGGAGGATCAGCCCCAGCATTTT,CASKGWEDQPQHF
TRBJ1-1,TRBV6-5,TRBD1,-,TGTGCCAGCAGTTACCAGGGGGTTGTTGTAACTGAAGCTTTCTTT,CASSYQGVVVTEAFF
TRBJ2-1,TRBV15,TRBD2,few,TGTGCCACCAGCACAAATAGCGGGAGGGCCCTAACCAATGAGCAGTTCTTC,CATSTNSGRALTNEQFF
TRBJ2-5,TRBV2,-,-,TGTGCCAGTGGGGTTTCGAAGGGAGGATGGGAAGAGACCCAGTACTTC,CASGVSKGGWEETQYF
TRBJ2-7,TRBV28,TRBD1,-,TGTGCCAGCAGTTCGCAGCGGACAGGCCTCTCCTACGAGCAGTACTTC,CASSSQRTGLSYEQYF
TRBJ1-2,TRBV5-1,TRBD1,-,TGCGCCAGCACCGAGTCCGGGACAGGGTCCTATGGCTACACCTTC,CASTESGTGSYGYTF
TRBJ1-1,TRBV13,-,-,TGTGCCAGCAAGCCACGGTCGAACACTGAAGCTTTCTTT,CASKPRSNTEAFF
TRBJ2-5,TRBV4-1,-,-,TGCGCCAGCAGCCAAGTGCTACCGACTCTACTGTACCAAGAGACCCAGTACTTC,CASSQVLPTLLYQETQYF
TRBJ1-1,TRBV5-4,-,-,TGTGCCAGCAGCCACCCGGGGGGCGCATTGGGGAGCACTGAAGCTTTCTTT,CASSHPGGALGSTEAFF
TRBJ2-1,TRBV30,TRBD2,-,TGTGCCTGGAGGGTCATGACTAGCGGGACGGGGGGGGAGCAGTTCTTC,CAWRVMTSGTGGEQFF
TRBJ1-4,TRBV7-9,-,-,TGTGCCAGCAGCTTAGCCAGGGAATCACGAAAACTGTTTTTT,CASSLARESRKLFF
TRBJ1-5,TRBV2,-,-,TGTGCCAGCAGTCCAGGGGCGTTCAATCAGCCCCAGCATTTT,CASSPGAFNQPQHF
TRBJ2-5,TRBV4-1,TRBD1,-,TGCGCCAGCAGCCAAGGGTTGGGACAGGGCCACGTTAACTTC,CASSQGLGQGHVNF
TRBJ1-2,TRBV19,TRBD1,few,TGTGCCAGTAGCAGAGTCGACAGGGGTGACTATGGCTACACCTTC,CASSRVDRGDYGYTF
TRBJ1-2,TRBV21-1,-,-,TGTGCCAGCAGCTCAATTTGGGCCGACAGAATAGTTGTGAACTATGGCTACACCTTC,CASSSIWADRIVVNYGYTF
TRBJ1-1,TRBV19,TRBD1,-,TGTGCCAGTAGTTCGGACAGGGGGAATGAAGCTTTCTTT,CASSSDRGNEAFF
TRBJ2-1,TRBV9,TRBD1,-,TGTGCCAGCAGCGGGGCAGGGGGAGCGCCCTACAATGAGCAGTTCTTC,CASSGAGGAPYNEQFF